This T cell receptor (beta chain) was found in a study of OX40 agonist ivuxolimab in advanced cancers. As for the study in general: Ivuxolimab is an agonistic anti-OX40 (CD134) antibody, and patients were treated with it. With a range of 23 to 79, age averaged about 58 years, and around 83% were male. Study-level points and caveats: In CD8+ T cells, expanded clones were on average more numerous than in CD4+.

Clones were read by immunoSEQ multiplex PCR, and TCRdb kept only the in-frame ones, dropping some. The profile shows 58,000 or so clones, roughly 85% of them singletons. Sampled blood was obtained at baseline, cycle 4 day 1, and cycle 7 day 1. With 6 bases removed from V and 8 bases from J, the gap between germline ends came to 10 bases. CDR1 and CDR2 (germline): MNHNY, SVGAGI (reference sequence). There are 11 residues in the CDR3. In the case of this clone: The antigen is unknown.

This sequence was found in an adult with an advanced solid tumor such as melanoma, head and neck, liver or kidney cancer. V usage is TRBV6-6 and J usage is TRBJ1-1; D may be TRBD1 (5 bases). The sample here was CD4+ or CD8+ T cells sorted from blood, taken in a trial of the OX40 agonist ivuxolimab. The CDR3 bases are TGTGCCAGCAGGAGGGCAGGGGAAGCTTTCTTT. This translates into CASRRAGEAFF.